This T cell receptor beta chain appears in the sequencing data of a study of blood T cell repertoires in COVID-19. Study-wide context: Researchers got acute and convalescent COVID-19 samples from the United States, Italy and Spain. T cells, B-cell-depleted T cells, or PBMCs provided the cDNA or gDNA that served as material.

Original processing notes: From reference gene primer amplification, estimates of nucleated cell counts were derived. TCRdb keeps only in-frame clones here, not all; method: immunoSEQ multiplex PCR. The D gene and trimming were derived from the DNA, and the V and J assignments and clone size from that table. The repertoire holds some 120,000 clones, with less than 95% as singletons. Germline V gives CDR1 SGHAT, CDR2 FQNNGV. V lost 8 bases to trimming and J lost 7 bases; unmatched junction nucleotides: 8. This CDR3 region has 14 residues. V usage is TRBV11-2 and J usage is TRBJ2-1, with 10 bases fitting TRBD2. This sequence originates from a human donor with active COVID-19. The donor label of this sample is uncertain. Sequenced material: peripheral blood. The CDR3 bases are TGTGCCAGCTCGAGGCTAGCGGGAGTTAATGAGCAGTTCTTC. It yields the protein CASSRLAGVNEQFF.